This record covers a single T cell receptor beta chain. Its antigen is not known. This CDR3 spans 16 amino acids. V was pared by 3 bases and J by 5 bases, with 12 bases of the junction left unmatched. From germline, CDR1 is KGHSH and CDR2 LQKENI. This specimen comes from a study of shared clonotypes between healthy human individuals. General observations from the study: Naive subsets usually exceeded memory subsets in estimated richness.

Assay execution took place at the deep level. The genomic DNA of each subset was split evenly across several immunoSEQ plates. Generated by immunoSEQ multiplex PCR, the TCRdb table keeps only in-frame clones and is missing some. The data contain 1.4 million or so clones, about 98.5% of them singletons. Naive CD45RA+ and memory CD45RA-negative subsets were split from CD4+ cells. The chain has TRBV18 and TRBJ2-7, with 8 bases identical to TRBD1. The sequence was collected from a man in his thirties or forties in good health. Source material: naive CD4+ T cells sorted from blood. As to subset: CD45RA+ positively selected. DNA of the CDR3: TGTGCCAGCTCACCGACCGCCGACCAGGGGGCCCACGAGCAGTACTTC. Translated, it gives CASSPTADQGAHEQYF.